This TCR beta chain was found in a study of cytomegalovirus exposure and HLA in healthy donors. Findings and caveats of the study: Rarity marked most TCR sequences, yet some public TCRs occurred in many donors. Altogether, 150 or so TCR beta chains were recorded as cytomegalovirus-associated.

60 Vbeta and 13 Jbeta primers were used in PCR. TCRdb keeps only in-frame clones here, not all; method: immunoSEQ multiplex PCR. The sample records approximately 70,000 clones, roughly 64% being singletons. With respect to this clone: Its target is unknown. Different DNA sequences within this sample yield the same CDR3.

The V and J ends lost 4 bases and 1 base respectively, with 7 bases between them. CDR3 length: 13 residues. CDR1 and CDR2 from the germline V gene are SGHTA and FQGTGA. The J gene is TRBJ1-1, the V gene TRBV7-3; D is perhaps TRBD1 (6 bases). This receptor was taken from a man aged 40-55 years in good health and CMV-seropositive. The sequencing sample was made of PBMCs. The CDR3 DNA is TGTGCCAGCAGCTCACAGGGGAACACTGAAGCTTTCTTT. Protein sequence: CASSSQGNTEAFF.